Listed here are 20 T cell receptor beta chains from one sample, sequenced in a study of identical twins. Using its own MiXCR run on the 5' RACE reads, TCRdb lists one record per CDR3 protein. Here the sample spans 500,000 or so distinct CDR3 sequences, about 13% being singletons. A further study also used this sample, focusing on yellow fever vaccine responses in identical twins.

Specimen: CD4+ T cells sorted from blood. The receptors originated from a young woman in good health.

This clonotype has only a few counts. This chain joins TRBV12-3 or TRBV12-4 and TRBJ2-1, with 10 nucleotides matching TRBD2. V trimming: 5 bases; J trimming: 4 bases; junction bases outside the gene matches: 8. The CDR3 sequence is 16 residues long. CDR3 DNA: TGTGCCAGCAGTCTCAGCAGCGGGGGGGGGTACAATGAGCAGTTCTTC. The encoded protein is CASSLSSGGGYNEQFF.

As to this clonotype: Compared with germline, one end of the junction differs, possibly owing to a read error. The rearrangement uses TRBV3-1 and TRBJ1-1; TRBD1 agrees at 10 bases. The CDR3 runs to 15 residues. Germline CDR1 reads LGHDT; CDR2 reads YNNKEL (reference sequence). The CDR3 sequence: CASSQAGTGVTEAFF. CDR3 coding DNA: TGCGCCAGCAGCCAAGCCGGGACAGGGGTCACTGAAGCTTTCTTT.

In this sample, this clonotype turned up a few times. The V call is TRBV7-2, the J call TRBJ1-6, with D possibly being TRBD1 (5 bases). CDR3 size: 15 residues. Trimming left V 1 base short and J 12 bases short, with 16 bases between. Germline CDR1 SGHTA, CDR2 FQGNSA. CDR3 protein: CASSLVDTQGLPLHF. The DNA of the CDR3 is TGTGCCAGCAGCTTAGTGGACACGCAGGGTTTACCCCTCCACTTT.

The chain uses TRBV5-1 and TRBJ2-7; TRBD2 agrees at 13 bases. The V gene's germline CDR1 is SGHRS and CDR2 YFSETQ. Unmatched junction bases numbered 0, after V lost 3 bases and J lost 0 bases. The CDR3 totals 15 residues. The CDR3 protein is CASSWTSGGSYEQYF. The CDR3 DNA sequence: TGCGCCAGCAGCTGGACTAGCGGGGGCTCCTACGAGCAGTACTTC.

The rearrangement uses TRBV5-1 and TRBJ2-7, with D possibly being TRBD1 (5 bases). The V gene lost 0 bases and the J gene lost 6 bases, with 16 bases spanning the gap. The length of the CDR3 is 15 residues. The germline V gene has CDR1 SGHRS and CDR2 YFSETQ. CDR3 in DNA: TGCGCCAGCAGCTTGGCCCTAGGCAGGGTGGGCGAGCAGTACTTC. Encoded protein: CASSLALGRVGEQYF.

This clonotype was detected only a few times. The chain carries TRBV15 and TRBJ1-5, with D hard to call. Between the trimmed V and J ends, which lost 5 bases and 2 bases, there was a span of 7 bases. Germline V gene data show CDR1 as LNHNV and CDR2 as YYDKDF (reference sequence). The CDR3 consists of 13 residues. CDR3: CATSFGRNQPQHF. The CDR3 DNA sequence: TGTGCCACCAGCTTTGGACGCAATCAGCCCCAGCATTTT.

The chain has TRBV7-2 and TRBJ2-2, with a tentative D call TRBD1 (8 bases). CDR1 and CDR2 from the germline V gene are SGHTA and FQGNSA. V lost 5 bases to trimming and J lost 4 bases, with 14 bases between them. The CDR3 runs to 15 residues. CDR3 in DNA: TGTGCCAGCAGCCTGAACAGGGGGGGCACCGGGGAGCTGTTTTTT. Its protein is CASSLNRGGTGELFF.

The chain joins TRBV25-1 to TRBJ1-2; the D is unclear. Germline V CDR1 and CDR2: MGHDK, SYGVNS. The germline V and J ends were trimmed by 3 bases and 8 bases, with 10 bases remaining between them. CDR3 length: 12 residues. This CDR3 reads CASSDQWGGYTF. CDR3 nucleotides: TGTGCCAGCAGTGACCAGTGGGGAGGCTACACCTTC.

The sample holds many counts of this clonotype. V gene TRBV11-2 combines with J gene TRBJ2-5; 14 bases are shared with TRBD2. This CDR3 region has 18 residues. Per germline, CDR1 SGHAT and CDR2 FQNNGV. The V and J ends lost 1 base and 5 bases, in that order; junction bases with no gene match: 9. The CDR3 loop is CASSLVIIGLAGGETQYF. CDR3 in DNA: TGTGCCAGCAGCTTAGTAATAATCGGACTAGCGGGAGGTGAGACCCAGTACTTC.

The chain links TRBV3-1 to TRBJ1-2; perhaps TRBD1 as D (6 bases). Trimming shortened V by 3 bases and J by 0 bases, and 11 bases separated the two germline ends. The CDR3 contains 15 residues. Per the germline V gene, CDR1 is LGHDT and CDR2 is YNNKEL (reference sequence). DNA of the CDR3: TGTGCCAGCAGCCAGACACCAGGGGCTAACTATGGCTACACCTTC. Translated: CASSQTPGANYGYTF.

The V and J genes are TRBV4-3 and TRBJ2-1, with 7 bases matching TRBD2. The V segment lost 0 bases and the J segment 10 bases; nucleotides outside the gene matches: 9. The CDR3 is 15 amino acids. CDR1 is LGHNA and CDR2 is YSLEER in the germline V gene. Here the CDR3 reads CASSQEGLPQSEQFF. The DNA for the CDR3 is TGCGCCAGCAGCCAAGAGGGACTACCACAATCGGAGCAGTTCTTC.

In its sample, this clonotype was seen a few times. V and J are TRBV3-1 and TRBJ2-7, with 8 nucleotides matching TRBD1. The V gene end was trimmed by 4 bases and the J gene end by 3 bases; junction bases not matched to a gene: 8. CDR3 length equals 15 residues. The germline V gene has CDR1 LGHDT and CDR2 YNNKEL (reference sequence). The DNA of the CDR3 is TGTGCCAGCAGCCCCTCCCCAGACAGGGGCTACGAGCAGTACTTC. Residues: CASSPSPDRGYEQYF.

This clonotype was counted between two and nine times. The chain has TRBV6-2 or TRBV6-3 and TRBJ2-3; D is possibly TRBD2 (5 bases). Trimming pared 8 bases from V and 0 bases from J, leaving 15 bases between. Germline V lookup: CDR1 MNHEY, CDR2 SVGEGT. The CDR3 has 15 amino acids. The CDR3 region is CASSRTFTSTDTQYF. CDR3 bases: TGTGCCAGCTCGAGGACTTTTACTAGCACAGATACGCAGTATTTT.

V usage is TRBV7-6 and J usage is TRBJ2-7, with TRBD1 matching 11 bases. This CDR3 is built from 15 residues. Germline V CDR1 and CDR2: SGHVS, FNYEAQ. V was clipped by 6 bases and J by 3 bases; unmatched bases: 7. The CDR3 protein is CASSETGTGGYEQYF. CDR3 DNA: TGTGCCAGCAGTGAGACCGGGACAGGGGGCTACGAGCAGTACTTC.

This clonotype was counted a few times. The CDR3 region has the DNA TGTGCCAGCAGCCGGACAGGGCTCCCCGGGGAGCTGTTTTTT. This codes for CASSRTGLPGELFF. The chain carries TRBV7-3 and TRBJ2-2; TRBD1 matches 8 bases. Looked up from germline, CDR1 is SGHTA and CDR2 is FQGTGA. CDR3 length equals 14 residues. V lost 5 bases and J lost 6; bases outside the gene matches: 5.

This clonotype was seen many times. The genes are TRBV12-3 or TRBV12-4 and TRBJ2-2; 9 bases are a match to TRBD2. The junction had 9 bases not matched to a gene; V was cut back by 7 bases and J by 6 bases. The CDR3 length is 15 residues. The CDR3 spells CASTSGTSRPGELFF. CDR3 DNA sequence: TGTGCCAGCACCTCCGGGACTAGCCGTCCCGGGGAGCTGTTTTTT.

The genes are TRBV2 and TRBJ2-1, with D perhaps TRBD2 (7 bases). The V end was cut by 7 bases, the J end by 12 bases, with 22 bases between. Germline V gene sequence: CDR1 SNHLY, CDR2 FYNNEI. The CDR3 covers 14 residues. The CDR3 is CASIRGGAWLPQFF. CDR3 DNA: TGTGCCAGCATTAGGGGGGGGGCGTGGTTACCGCAGTTCTTC.

The rearrangement joins TRBV9 to TRBJ2-3; TRBD1 matches at 8 bases. Trimming cost V 4 bases and J 10 bases; bases outside gene matches: 23. Germline loops: CDR1 SGDLS, CDR2 YYNGEE. There are 18 residues in the CDR3. CDR3 amino acids: CASSPSTGAGAPGPSQYF. In nucleotides, the CDR3 is TGTGCCAGCAGCCCGTCGACAGGGGCTGGCGCCCCGGGGCCATCGCAGTATTTT.

This clonotype was counted between two and nine times. The chain uses TRBV20-1 and TRBJ2-1; possibly TRBD2 for D (6 bases). The V end lost 5 bases, the J end lost 6 bases, and 20 bases lay between the germline ends. The CDR3 contains 15 residues. From germline, CDR1 is DFQATT and CDR2 SNEGSKA (reference sequence). The CDR3 region has the DNA TGCAGTGCTTCTTCTCCCGGGACTTCTAGCAATGAGCAGTTCTTC. Translating gives CSASSPGTSSNEQFF.

This clonotype turned up a few times. The chain carries TRBV12-3 or TRBV12-4 and TRBJ1-6; D not resolved. With 4 bases removed from V and 7 bases from J, the gap between germline ends came to 14 bases. The CDR3 is 15 residues long. Here the CDR3 reads CASSWGSAGNSPLHF. The CDR3 DNA is TGTGCCAGCAGTTGGGGATCAGCGGGGAATTCACCCCTCCACTTT.